This TCR beta chain is drawn from a study of identical twins. Study outcomes and limitations: The study drew conclusions from cross-sectional statistical analysis, not from following the same donors. Partial confounding of zero-insertion analyses by invariant MAIT and iNKT cells was possible.

Healthy Caucasians provided all donations. It was template switching that added a universal primer site, and there were unique molecular identifiers on the cDNA. One entry per CDR3 protein results from TCRdb running MiXCR on the 5' RACE reads. The sample lists around 480,000 distinct CDR3 sequences; 13% to 15% were seen once. Trimming stripped 5 bases from V and 5 bases from J, with 19 bases between. Germline V gives CDR1 SGHRS, CDR2 YFSETQ. The CDR3 spans 15 residues. This clonotype was found a few times. The antigen is not known. This sample also belongs to another study, concerning yellow fever vaccine responses in identical twins.

The genes are TRBV5-1 and TRBJ2-5, with TRBD2 as a possible D gene (6 bases). This TCR came from a woman aged 18-29 years in good health. The sample was CD4+ T cells sorted from blood. CDR3 sequence reads: CASSESSGIGETQYF. The DNA for the CDR3 is TGCGCCAGCAGTGAGAGTAGCGGAATCGGGGAGACCCAGTACTTC.